Listed below are T cell receptor beta chains from one sample, sequenced in a study of T cell repertoires in cytomegalovirus infection. These TCRs are of unknown antigen specificity. In TCRdb, the reads were re-called with MiXCR into one record per CDR3 protein. Seen here are fewer than 850,000 distinct CDR3 sequences, roughly 29% observed once, and the top ten hold around 13%. Sequenced material: cultured CD8+ T cells from PBMCs, taken from culture after CMV antigen stimulation. These receptors were taken from a human donor in good health (CMV status not recorded). Some clones in this sample may be carry-over from other donors' samples. Each CDR3 is given with its conserved first and last residue. Each record gives: V gene, J gene, clone size, CDR3 protein. Size is omitted from some rows. Given values are once, few, many or a class for expanded clones.

>TRBV10-2|TRBJ2-1|.
CASSGRKDNEQFF
>TRBV27|TRBJ1-2|once
CASSLSVTARYGYTF
>TRBV7-6|TRBJ2-3|many
CASSLRSYYTDTQYF
>TRBV2|TRBJ2-1|few
CASSEPGTWYNEQFF
>TRBV12-3/TRBV12-4|TRBJ1-3|.
CASSQTPPGFHTIYF
>TRBV6-5|TRBJ2-7|.
CASSYSGGASSYEQYF
>TRBV27|TRBJ1-2|.
CASSTGTIVGYTF
>TRBV12-3/TRBV12-4|TRBJ2-7|.
CASSLPGQGSEQYF
>TRBV19|TRBJ1-2|few
CASSTLDSPRYGYTF
>TRBV3-1|TRBJ2-7|.
CASSQDRQSYEQYF
>TRBV12-3/TRBV12-4|TRBJ1-1|.
CASSWTPGQGMTEAFF
>TRBV7-9|TRBJ2-3|many
CATSPGTDTQYF
>TRBV4-1|TRBJ1-5|.
CASSQDGVQPQHF
>TRBV6-6|TRBJ1-1|few
CASRVDRVAAFF
>TRBV4-1|TRBJ1-5|.
CASSPSADGQPQHF
>TRBV7-9|TRBJ1-1|.
CASSSSRWMNTEAFF
>TRBV11-2|TRBJ2-7|few
CASSSPGLADEQYF
>TRBV27|TRBJ1-2|.
CASKRGGRGYTF
>TRBV6-5|TRBJ2-1|.
CASSSPGQGVGNEQFF
>TRBV4-3|TRBJ2-3|.
CASSQDLAVVGADTQYF
>TRBV6-1|TRBJ2-7|.
CASSEDHSYEQYF
>TRBV14|TRBJ2-2|few
CASSGPWGADTGELFF
>TRBV6-2/TRBV6-3|TRBJ1-1|.
CASSRGTANTEAFF
>TRBV19|TRBJ2-1|.
CASSMTADSSYNEQFF
>TRBV6-4|TRBJ2-1|.
CASSDGLAGGNEQFF
>TRBV7-4|TRBJ1-2|.
CASSPTTGLANYGYTF
>TRBV5-6|TRBJ1-2|.
CASSPPGTGKDYGYTF
>TRBV3-1|TRBJ1-2|.
CASSQDATVTNYGYTF
>TRBV19|TRBJ1-1|.
CASKSSVFADTEAFF
>TRBV7-8|TRBJ1-2|.
CASSLGTDFYGYTF
>TRBV7-9|TRBJ1-3|few
CASRVQGKGNTIYF
>TRBV19|TRBJ1-5|few
CASSPKLYQPQHF
>TRBV20-1|TRBJ1-6|many
CSARQGVSNSPLHF
>TRBV19|TRBJ2-1|few
CASSIQGALYNEQFF
>TRBV3-1|TRBJ1-2|once
CASSQEPGYYGYTF
>TRBV7-9|TRBJ1-1|few
CASRVGDLTFF
>TRBV27|TRBJ2-5|few
CASSPLGGQETQYF
>TRBV7-2|TRBJ1-5|few
CASSLEGGQDQPQHF
>TRBV2|TRBJ1-2|.
CASSENDRNYGYTF
>TRBV5-5|TRBJ2-1|many
CASSLYSGGRNEQFF
>TRBV12-3/TRBV12-4|TRBJ1-2|medium-sized
CASSSAGGADYGYTF
>TRBV10-2|TRBJ1-1|.
CASSESLTPEAFF
>TRBV7-2|TRBJ2-3|many
CASSLAGGGRHTDTQYF
>TRBV3-1|TRBJ1-1|.
CASSQGWVEAFF
>TRBV19|TRBJ1-2|.
CASSPDRAHGYTF
>TRBV15|TRBJ1-1|few
CATSRGTGAGTEAFF
>TRBV7-8|TRBJ1-5|.
CASSLSPGAAQPQHF
>TRBV6-2/TRBV6-3|TRBJ2-2|many
CASSYGINTGELFF
>TRBV11-2|TRBJ1-4|many
CASSFVYRHNEKLFF
>TRBV25-1|TRBJ2-2|.
CASRDRVGTGELFF
>TRBV19|TRBJ1-1|.
CASTPGKVTEAFF
>TRBV2|TRBJ1-1|.
CASSEATGQGTNPEAFF
>TRBV6-1|TRBJ2-2|.
CASSDLGYTGELFF
>TRBV4-3|TRBJ2-4|few
CASSQEGPGRLAKNIQYF